This TCR beta chain was captured by sequencing in a study of T cell responses to AZD1222 COVID-19 vaccine. Study-level points and caveats: There were mostly white British donors and more females than males, and clonal diversity was possibly underestimated.

TCRdb's table, derived via immunoSEQ multiplex PCR, lists solely in-frame clones and lacks some. The data hold about 84,000 clones, with around 84% observed a single time. Trimming removed 3 bases from V and 2 bases from J; junction bases left unmatched: 2. Per germline, CDR1 KGHSH and CDR2 LQKENI. This CDR3 is 14 amino acids long. Second-dose intervals near 4 or 12 weeks were combined. Of note for this clone: Its antigen is not known.

The TCR sequence derives from an adult who received the AZD1222 COVID-19 vaccine. V gene TRBV18 combines with J gene TRBJ2-7; TRBD1 aligns across 9 bases. The sequencing here drew on peripheral blood, taken 28 days after the second AZD1222 dose. For the CDR3, the DNA is TGTGCCAGCTCACCGGGACAGGGCCCCTACGAGCAGTACTTC. Amino acid sequence: CASSPGQGPYEQYF.